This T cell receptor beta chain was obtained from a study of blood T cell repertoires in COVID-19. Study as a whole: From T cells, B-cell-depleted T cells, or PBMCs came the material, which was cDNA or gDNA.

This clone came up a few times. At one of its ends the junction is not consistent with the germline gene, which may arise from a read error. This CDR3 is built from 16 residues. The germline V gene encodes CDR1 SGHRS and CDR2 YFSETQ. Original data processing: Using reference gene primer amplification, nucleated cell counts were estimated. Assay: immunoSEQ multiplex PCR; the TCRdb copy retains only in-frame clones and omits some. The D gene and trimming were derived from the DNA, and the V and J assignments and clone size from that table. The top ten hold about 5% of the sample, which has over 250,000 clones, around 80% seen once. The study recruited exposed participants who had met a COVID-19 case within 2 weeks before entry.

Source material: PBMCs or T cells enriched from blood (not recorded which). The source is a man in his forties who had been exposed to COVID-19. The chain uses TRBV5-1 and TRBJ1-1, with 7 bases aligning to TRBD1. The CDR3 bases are TGCGCCAGCAGTTTGGGGCAGGGGGGTATGAACACTGAAGCTTTCTTT. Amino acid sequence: CASSLGQGGMNTEAFF.